This TCR beta chain emerged from a study of vaccination and CD4 T cells after COVID-19. Study summary: Post-COVID draws came a median approximately 94 days after diagnosis (range 35 to 161). Overlapping spike peptides of SARS-CoV-2, HCoV-NL63, HCoV-OC43 and HCoV-229E stimulated the cells.

The table lists this clonotype with a few counts. The antigen remains undetermined. Study-wide findings and caveats: A relatively small number of convalescent patients were studied, and no early post-infection timepoints were included.

As to treatment: roughly 10-day PBMC culture with coronavirus spike peptide pools or control peptides (ViraFEST assay). The Oncomine TCR Beta short-read assay was what sequenced the DNA obtained from cultured CD4+ T cells. TCRdb itself ran the PCR reads through MiXCR, one entry per CDR3 protein. The sample records approximately 15,000 distinct CDR3 sequences, approximately 54% being singletons. The V and J ends lost 1 base and 7 bases respectively, with 5 bases between them. CDR1 and CDR2 from the germline V gene are LNHNV and YYDKDF (reference sequence). The CDR3 loop spans 12 amino acids. This sequence originates from a human donor who had recovered from COVID-19. What was sequenced was CD4+ T cells from blood, cultured in vitro. The J gene is TRBJ1-5, the V gene TRBV15; D is unclear. The CDR3 coding sequence is TGTGCCACCAGCAGAGCCGACCAGCCCCAGCATTTT. Translating it yields CATSRADQPQHF. The full variable domain, with the rest looked up from reference TRBV15 and TRBJ1-5, is DAMVIQNPRYQVTQFGKPVTLSCSQTLNHNVMYWYQQKSSQAPKLLFHYYDKDFNNEADTPDNFQSRRPNTSFCFLDIRSPGLGDTAMYLCATSRADQPQHFGDGTRLSIL.